This TCR beta chain came from a study of blood T cell repertoires in COVID-19. In the study overall: Samples of COVID-19 (acute and convalescent) were obtained from the United States, Italy and Spain. T cells, B-cell-depleted T cells, or PBMCs supplied cDNA or gDNA.

Per the original methods: It was from reference gene primer amplification that nucleated cell counts were estimated. The method was immunoSEQ multiplex PCR; TCRdb's version includes in-frame clones alone and lacks a portion of them. V and J calls and clone size are as listed in that table; D and trimming were resolved from the DNA. The table records 100,000 to 150,000 clones, approximately 89% of them present only once. This TCR was recovered from a woman aged 60-75 years with acute or convalescent COVID-19. Material: peripheral blood.

The CDR3, as DNA: TGTGCCAGCAGTCTGGGACAGTTCAACTATGGCTACACCTTC. It encodes CASSLGQFNYGYTF. The chain carries TRBV28 and TRBJ1-2; TRBD1 matches at 7 bases. Germline V lookup: CDR1 MDHEN, CDR2 SYDVKM. Germline trimming cut 5 bases from V and 2 bases from J; bases unmatched to any gene: 5. This CDR3 is 14 amino acids long.